The T cell receptor (beta chain) under discussion was sequenced for a study of siplizumab effects on memory and regulatory T cells. CDR1 is MNHNS, CDR2 SASEGT, per germline. With V trimmed by 11 bases and J by 8 bases, 15 bases remained unmatched. The CDR3 runs 15 residues. Repertoires were generated with immunoSEQ multiplex PCR, while TCRdb's copy carries only in-frame clones and drops some. Of around 100,000 clones in the sample, approximately 90% were seen once. Sequenced input: Tregs sorted from blood. The chain combines TRBV6-1 with TRBJ2-1; 10 bases fit TRBD2. The receptor was isolated from a human donor in good health. The DNA for the CDR3 is TGTGCCCCCCGAATAAGCGGGAGGGCCCAATATGAGCAGTTCTTC. Its protein is CAPRISGRAQYEQFF.